This record looks at one T cell receptor (beta chain) sequence and its context. Sequencing was performed with immunoSEQ multiplex PCR; in TCRdb, only in-frame clones are kept and a portion is missing. Among some 110,000 clones listed, about 83% were seen once. The CDR3 runs to 17 residues. Per germline, CDR1 SGHDT and CDR2 YYEEEE. V gave up 0 bases and J gave up 0 bases; unmatched junction bases: 7. The data were taken from a study of radiotherapy plus CTLA-4 blockade in lung cancer. Study background: Patients showed objective responses in approximately 17% of cases and disease control in under 35%.

The sequence came from a human donor with non-small cell lung cancer that progressed on radiotherapy plus ipilimumab. Some clones in this sample may be carry-over from other donors' samples. The chain carries TRBV5-6 and TRBJ2-7, with 9 bases matching TRBD2. The sample was peripheral blood, taken from a patient treated with radiotherapy plus ipilimumab. CDR3 bases: TGTGCCAGCAGCTTGGTCTACCTAGCGGGGAGCTCCTACGAGCAGTACTTC. It yields the protein CASSLVYLAGSSYEQYF.